These T cell receptor beta chains were read from a single sample in a study of cytomegalovirus exposure and HLA in healthy donors. Clones were read by immunoSEQ multiplex PCR, and TCRdb kept only the in-frame ones, dropping some. This table has about 240,000 clones, about 86% appearing once. The specimen was PBMCs. The receptors were gathered from a woman in her 30s in good health and CMV-seropositive. CDR3s include the opening cysteine and the closing phenylalanine or tryptophan. Fields, in order: J gene, clone size, V gene, D gene, CDR3 DNA, CDR3 protein. D genes are given only for firm matches. Clone size is shown for a subset of rows, as once, few, many or a class of expanded clone.

J gene: TRBJ2-1
clone size: -
V gene: TRBV5-1
D gene: TRBD2
CDR3 DNA: TGCGCCAGCAGCGGGCTGCTGGCTAGCGGGAGTCATGAGCAGTTCTTC
CDR3 protein: CASSGLLASGSHEQFF

J gene: TRBJ1-2
clone size: few
V gene: TRBV28
D gene: -
CDR3 DNA: TGTGCCAGCAGTTTTGCTACAGCCCCTGTTGACTATGGCTACACCTTC
CDR3 protein: CASSFATAPVDYGYTF

J gene: TRBJ1-4
clone size: -
V gene: TRBV18
D gene: TRBD1
CDR3 DNA: TGTGCCAGCTCACCGGAGGACAGGGGGATAGAAAAACTGTTTTTT
CDR3 protein: CASSPEDRGIEKLFF

J gene: TRBJ1-1
clone size: -
V gene: TRBV7-8
D gene: -
CDR3 DNA: TGTGCCAGCAGCAACAGCAGGAACACTGAAGCTTTCTTT
CDR3 protein: CASSNSRNTEAFF

J gene: TRBJ1-1
clone size: few
V gene: TRBV7-9
D gene: -
CDR3 DNA: TGTGCCAGCAGCTTAGTGACAGGCACTGAAGCTTTCTTT
CDR3 protein: CASSLVTGTEAFF

J gene: TRBJ1-2
clone size: -
V gene: TRBV7-9
D gene: TRBD1
CDR3 DNA: TGTGCCAGCAGCTTAGGCGGGACAGGGATTTACGGCTACACCTTC
CDR3 protein: CASSLGGTGIYGYTF

J gene: TRBJ1-1
clone size: -
V gene: TRBV16
D gene: -
CDR3 DNA: TGTGCCAGCAGCCAATTTCCGGGAGGGGCTGAAGCTTTCTTT
CDR3 protein: CASSQFPGGAEAFF

J gene: TRBJ2-7
clone size: -
V gene: TRBV30
D gene: TRBD2
CDR3 DNA: TGTGCCTGGAGTGTAGGGCTAGCGGGCTCCTACGAGCAGTACTTC
CDR3 protein: CAWSVGLAGSYEQYF

J gene: TRBJ1-1
clone size: once
V gene: TRBV19
D gene: -
CDR3 DNA: TGTGCCAGTAGTCCGGCCGCAGGGCCGGTTGGAACTGAAGCTTTCTTT
CDR3 protein: CASSPAAGPVGTEAFF

J gene: TRBJ2-5
clone size: -
V gene: TRBV28
D gene: -
CDR3 DNA: TGTGCCAGCAGTTCCGCTACGACTGCGCAAGAGACCCAGTACTTC
CDR3 protein: CASSSATTAQETQYF

J gene: TRBJ2-7
clone size: -
V gene: TRBV27
D gene: TRBD1
CDR3 DNA: TGTGCCAGCCGAAGGGGCCAGGGGGCCTACGAGCAGTACTTC
CDR3 protein: CASRRGQGAYEQYF

J gene: TRBJ2-1
clone size: -
V gene: TRBV7-3
D gene: TRBD2
CDR3 DNA: TGTGCCAGCAGCTTAAATGGGGGGGGCTACAATGAGCAGTTCTTC
CDR3 protein: CASSLNGGGYNEQFF

J gene: TRBJ1-2
clone size: once
V gene: TRBV5-4
D gene: -
CDR3 DNA: TGTGCCAGCAGCTTGGGACAAGTCAACTATGGCTACACCTTC
CDR3 protein: CASSLGQVNYGYTF

J gene: TRBJ2-7
clone size: -
V gene: TRBV18
D gene: -
CDR3 DNA: TGTGCCAGCTCACCCCCCTTAACCTACGAGCAGTACTTC
CDR3 protein: CASSPPLTYEQYF

J gene: TRBJ2-3
clone size: -
V gene: TRBV5-1
D gene: TRBD1
CDR3 DNA: TGCGCCAGCAGCTTTTCAGGGGGTGTGGGGACAGATACGCAGTATTTT
CDR3 protein: CASSFSGGVGTDTQYF

J gene: TRBJ1-2
clone size: -
V gene: TRBV9
D gene: -
CDR3 DNA: TGTGCCAGCAGCACCAGTGAAACCTATGGCTACACCTTC
CDR3 protein: CASSTSETYGYTF

J gene: TRBJ2-7
clone size: -
V gene: TRBV7-3
D gene: TRBD2
CDR3 DNA: TGTGCCAGCGGGACTAGGCCCTACGAGCAGTACTTC
CDR3 protein: CASGTRPYEQYF

J gene: TRBJ2-7
clone size: -
V gene: TRBV28
D gene: TRBD1
CDR3 DNA: TGTGCCAGCAGACCCCGGACAGGGCGATACGAGCAGTACTTC
CDR3 protein: CASRPRTGRYEQYF

J gene: TRBJ1-2
clone size: -
V gene: TRBV27
D gene: -
CDR3 DNA: TGTGCCAGCAGTTTGGAGGGGCTGGGTGGCTACACCTTC
CDR3 protein: CASSLEGLGGYTF

J gene: TRBJ1-1
clone size: -
V gene: TRBV27
D gene: TRBD1
CDR3 DNA: TGTGCCAGCAGTTTCTCGGACAGGGGCACTGAAGCTTTCTTT
CDR3 protein: CASSFSDRGTEAFF

J gene: TRBJ1-1
clone size: -
V gene: TRBV28
D gene: -
CDR3 DNA: TGTGCCAGCAGTTTGGCAGGGGTTCGAGCGAACACTGAAGCTTTCTTT
CDR3 protein: CASSLAGVRANTEAFF

J gene: TRBJ2-3
clone size: -
V gene: TRBV29-1
D gene: TRBD1
CDR3 DNA: TGCAGCGTTGATCTGGGACAGGGCACCACGCAGTATTTT
CDR3 protein: CSVDLGQGTTQYF

J gene: TRBJ2-7
clone size: -
V gene: TRBV6-6
D gene: -
CDR3 DNA: TGTGCCAGCAGTTACACGGGACAAAGCTACGAGCAGTACTTC
CDR3 protein: CASSYTGQSYEQYF

J gene: TRBJ1-4
clone size: once
V gene: TRBV11-2
D gene: TRBD1
CDR3 DNA: TGTGCCAGCAGCCGGGACAGGGGTTATGAAAAACTGTTTTTT
CDR3 protein: CASSRDRGYEKLFF

J gene: TRBJ2-1
clone size: -
V gene: TRBV27
D gene: TRBD1
CDR3 DNA: TGTGCCAGCAGAACCGGGACAGGGCTCGGTAATGAGCAGTTCTTC
CDR3 protein: CASRTGTGLGNEQFF

J gene: TRBJ1-2
clone size: -
V gene: TRBV6-1
D gene: TRBD1
CDR3 DNA: TGTGCCAGCAGCCTAGGGGGCGCCCAATATGGCTACACCTTC
CDR3 protein: CASSLGGAQYGYTF

J gene: TRBJ1-4
clone size: -
V gene: TRBV28
D gene: -
CDR3 DNA: TGTGCCAGCAGAGGCCGACAAACAACTAATGAAAAACTGTTTTTT
CDR3 protein: CASRGRQTTNEKLFF

J gene: TRBJ2-6
clone size: -
V gene: TRBV6-6
D gene: -
CDR3 DNA: TGTGCCAGCAGCCCGTCAGGCTCTGGGGCCAACGTCCTGACTTTC
CDR3 protein: CASSPSGSGANVLTF

J gene: TRBJ1-2
clone size: once
V gene: TRBV2
D gene: -
CDR3 DNA: TGTGCCAGCATTGGGCAGAACTATGGCTACACCTTC
CDR3 protein: CASIGQNYGYTF

J gene: TRBJ2-2
clone size: -
V gene: TRBV29-1
D gene: TRBD1
CDR3 DNA: TGCAGCGTTGAGGCCCCCAACAGGGGGTCCAGAAACACCGGGGAGCTGTTTTTT
CDR3 protein: CSVEAPNRGSRNTGELFF

J gene: TRBJ2-7
clone size: few
V gene: TRBV19
D gene: -
CDR3 DNA: TGTGCCAGTAGTATACGGGGGATGTACGAGCAGTACTTC
CDR3 protein: CASSIRGMYEQYF

J gene: TRBJ2-7
clone size: -
V gene: TRBV5-4
D gene: -
CDR3 DNA: TGTGCCAGCAGCTTGTCAACGGGGGCCTACGAGCAGTACTTC
CDR3 protein: CASSLSTGAYEQYF

J gene: TRBJ2-1
clone size: few
V gene: TRBV28
D gene: TRBD2
CDR3 DNA: TGTGCCAGCACCCCAGGACGGGGGGTTTCCTACAATGAGCAGTTCTTC
CDR3 protein: CASTPGRGVSYNEQFF

J gene: TRBJ2-2
clone size: -
V gene: TRBV10-3
D gene: -
CDR3 DNA: TGTGCCATCAGTGAGTACTTAGGGACTGATGGTACCGGGGAGCTGTTTTTT
CDR3 protein: CAISEYLGTDGTGELFF

J gene: TRBJ2-3
clone size: -
V gene: TRBV5-1
D gene: TRBD1
CDR3 DNA: TGCGCCAGCAGCCCGACCTTCGGGACAGGACCAGATACGCAGTATTTT
CDR3 protein: CASSPTFGTGPDTQYF